The clone carrying this T cell receptor (beta chain) was recorded many times. This record belongs to a study of early T cells in non-severe SARS-CoV-2 infection. Separate cDNA molecules each had unique molecular identifiers attached to them. TCRdb re-derived calls from the 5' RACE reads in MiXCR, one entry per CDR3 protein. The sample consists of about 82,000 distinct CDR3 sequences, roughly an eighth of them appearing once. The germline gives CDR1 LNHDA, CDR2 SQIVND (reference sequence). V shed 6 bases and J 8 bases; nucleotides not matched to a gene: 9. The CDR3 sequence is 14 residues long. The sequencing sample was made of whole blood. The TCR comes from an adult who was a healthcare worker with PCR-confirmed SARS-CoV-2 infection or an uninfected control (not recorded which). The chain has TRBV19 and TRBJ1-4, with 7 positions matching TRBD1. CDR3 sequence reads: CASSPGGVGEKLFF. CDR3 coding DNA: TGTGCCAGTAGCCCAGGGGGAGTTGGGGAAAAACTGTTTTTT.